This is a list of T cell receptor beta chains from one sample in a study of cytomegalovirus exposure and HLA in healthy donors. Assay used: immunoSEQ multiplex PCR; TCRdb lists only in-frame clones, some missing. Here the sample spans some 87,000 clones, approximately 60% being singletons. Source material: PBMCs. The source of these receptors is a woman aged 25 to 39 in good health and CMV-seropositive. The CDR3 runs from the conserved cysteine through the conserved F or W. The D gene is left open where the match is weak. Only part of the rows carry a size: once, few, many, or a class if the clone is expanded.

d_gene	abundance	v_gene	j_gene	CDR3nt	CDR3aa
NA	NA	TRBV14	TRBJ1-4	TGTGCCAGCAGCCAAGACTCAGGGTTGCAGGGTCGAAAACTGTTTTTT	CASSQDSGLQGRKLFF
TRBD1	NA	TRBV4-3	TRBJ2-1	TGCGCCAGCAGCCAATGGGACAGGACCCTCGGAGGGCAGTTCTTC	CASSQWDRTLGGQFF
NA	NA	TRBV5-1	TRBJ1-4	TGCGCCAGCAGCCCTACAGGTGCAACTAATGAAAAACTGTTTTTT	CASSPTGATNEKLFF
NA	NA	TRBV5-4	TRBJ1-4	TGTGCCAGCAGCCCCGGACAGAACCAGAATGAAAAACTGTTTTTT	CASSPGQNQNEKLFF
TRBD1	NA	TRBV27	TRBJ2-7	TGTGCCAGCAGAGGACAGGGGGTCTACGAGCAGTACTTC	CASRGQGVYEQYF
TRBD1	NA	TRBV7-9	TRBJ1-6	TGTGCCAGCAGCTTAGGGGGACAGGGGTATTCACCCCTCCACTTT	CASSLGGQGYSPLHF
NA	NA	TRBV5-4	TRBJ1-2	TGTGCCAGCAGCGTACCGGGGGGAGGGATATATGGCTACACCTTC	CASSVPGGGIYGYTF
NA	NA	TRBV19	TRBJ2-3	TGTGCCAGTAGTATAGGTACGGAAGTCGGGACAGATACGCAGTATTTT	CASSIGTEVGTDTQYF
TRBD2	NA	TRBV5-1	TRBJ2-2	TGCGCCAGCAGCTTCCTCCGGGGGGCCCCTGGATCTGGACTAGCGGGGTACGGGGAGCTGTTTTTT	CASSFLRGAPGSGLAGYGELFF
NA	once	TRBV10-3	TRBJ1-1	TGTGCCATCAGTGAGGGTAGTTTGAACACTGAAGCTTTCTTT	CAISEGSLNTEAFF
NA	few	TRBV4-1	TRBJ1-4	TGCGCCAGCAGCCAAGATACGCGGTACAATGAAAAACTGTTTTTT	CASSQDTRYNEKLFF
TRBD1	NA	TRBV4-1	TRBJ1-1	TGCGCCAGCAGCCATCCGGACAGGGAAGCTTTCTTT	CASSHPDREAFF
NA	NA	TRBV6-1	TRBJ2-7	TGTGCCAGCAGCTTCAATCCCACAGGGGGGGGGCAGTACTTC	CASSFNPTGGGQYF
NA	NA	TRBV19	TRBJ2-6	TGTGCCAGTAGTACGTTTTCTGGGGCCAACGTCCTGACTTTC	CASSTFSGANVLTF
NA	NA	TRBV5-6	TRBJ1-1	TGTGCCAGCAGCTTATCAGGGCGGTACACTGAAGCTTTCTTT	CASSLSGRYTEAFF
NA	NA	TRBV6-1	TRBJ1-2	TGTGCCAGCAGTGAAGGGGGCAGCAACTATGGCTACACCTTC	CASSEGGSNYGYTF
NA	NA	TRBV7-9	TRBJ1-1	TGTGCCAGCAGCCGACAGGAGAACACTGAAGCTTTCTTT	CASSRQENTEAFF
TRBD1	NA	TRBV29-1	TRBJ2-7	TGCAGCGTGGCCGGGACAGGGGAGAACGAGCAGTACTTC	CSVAGTGENEQYF
TRBD1	NA	TRBV4-1	TRBJ1-4	TGCGCCAGCAGCCCACGACAGGGTCCCACAACTAATGAAAAACTGTTTTTT	CASSPRQGPTTNEKLFF
TRBD2	NA	TRBV7-2	TRBJ2-1	TGTGCCAGCAGCTCAACTAGCGGGGGGGCCCGGAATGAGCAGTTCTTC	CASSSTSGGARNEQFF
NA	few	TRBV14	TRBJ1-1	TGTGCCAGCAGCCATTACCAGGCCATGAACACTGAAGCTTTCTTT	CASSHYQAMNTEAFF
TRBD1	few	TRBV5-1	TRBJ2-5	TGCGCCAGCAGCTCCCCGGACAGGGGGCTAGAGACCCAGTACTTC	CASSSPDRGLETQYF
NA	NA	TRBV9	TRBJ1-3	TGTGCCAGCAGCGTATACGACTCGTTGACTGACTCTGGAAACACCATATATTTT	CASSVYDSLTDSGNTIYF